Shown below are 15 T cell receptor beta chains from a single sample sequenced in a study of cytomegalovirus exposure and HLA in healthy donors. PCR involved 60 Vbeta and 13 Jbeta primers. Clones were read by immunoSEQ multiplex PCR, and TCRdb kept only the in-frame ones, dropping some. This repertoire shows 200,000 to 250,000 clones, 85% found once; its top ten account for about 1.2%. Sequenced input: PBMCs. The receptors here all came from a human donor in good health.

With regard to this clone: One end of the junction does not line up with germline, which may come from a read error. Different DNA sequences within this sample yield the same CDR3. The CDR3 DNA reads TGTGCCAGCAGTTTATTAGGGGGATATAGCAATCAGCCCCAACATTTT. Translating it yields CASSLLGGYSNQPQHF. V and J are TRBV28 and TRBJ1-5, with a possible D match to TRBD1 (6 bases). Germline V CDR1 and CDR2: MDHEN, SYDVKM. The CDR3 spans 16 residues.

CDR3 residues: CSVEGGTEHEETQYF. The CDR3 bases are TGCAGCGTTGAAGGAGGGACAGAACACGAAGAGACCCAGTACTTC. The gene calls are TRBV29-1 and TRBJ2-5; 7 bases map to TRBD1. There are 15 residues in the CDR3. Trimming took 1 base from V and 3 from J; bases not matched to a gene: 8. The germline CDR1 and CDR2 sequences are SQVTM and ANQGSEA.

This clone came up a few times. The CDR3 protein is CASSPEGVDQPQHF. Here the CDR3 DNA reads TGTGCCAGCAGCCCCGAGGGGGTCGATCAGCCCCAGCATTTT. The chain links TRBV27 to TRBJ1-5, with D possibly being TRBD1 (6 bases). Germline values: CDR1 MNHEY, CDR2 SMNVEV (reference sequence). With 6 bases removed from V and 5 bases from J, the gap between germline ends came to 14 bases. CDR3 length: 14 amino acids.

The V gene is TRBV28, the J gene TRBJ2-1, with D maybe TRBD2 (6 bases). The CDR3 contains 16 residues. Trimming stripped 2 bases from V and 5 bases from J, with 16 bases between. The germline V gene has CDR1 MDHEN and CDR2 SYDVKM. This CDR3 is CASSLTGGGTHNEQFF. CDR3 DNA sequence: TGTGCCAGCAGTTTAACTGGGGGAGGAACACACAATGAGCAGTTCTTC. Full variable domain (missing parts from reference TRBV28 and TRBJ2-1): DVKVTQSSRYLVKRTGEKVFLECVQDMDHENMFWYRQDPGLGLRLIYFSYDVKMKEKGDIPEGYSVSREKKERFSLILESASTNQTSMYLCASSLTGGGTHNEQFFGPGTRLTVL.

The chain recombines TRBV19 with TRBJ2-1; possible D gene TRBD2, 5 bases. Germline CDR1 is LNHDA and CDR2 is SQIVND (reference sequence). The CDR3 runs to 15 residues. The V and J ends lost 7 bases and 0 bases respectively, with 13 bases between them. The CDR3 bases are TGTGCCAGTACCACGGGGTCGAACTCCTACAATGAGCAGTTCTTC. Its translation: CASTTGSNSYNEQFF.

Concerning this clone: The junction does not match germline at one end; this may be a read error. The chain is built from TRBV7-9 and TRBJ2-7; TRBD2 agrees at 7 bases. Germline-derived CDR1 and CDR2 are SEHNR and FQNEAQ (reference sequence). The CDR3 has 17 amino acids. The CDR3 sequence is CSSSARGNARERNEQYF. Written as DNA, the CDR3 is TGTTCCAGCAGCGCCCGTGGGAACGCGCGGGAGAGAAACGAGCAGTACTTC.

V and J are TRBV5-8 and TRBJ2-7, with 9 nucleotides matching TRBD1. The CDR3 runs to 16 residues. V lost 0 bases and J lost 3; bases outside the gene matches: 7. Germline loops: CDR1 SGHTS, CDR2 YDEGEE. The CDR3 protein is CASSLGPGTGFYEQYF. CDR3 DNA sequence: TGTGCCAGCAGCTTGGGGCCCGGGACAGGGTTCTACGAGCAGTACTTC.

The chain employs TRBV10-3 and TRBJ1-2; TRBD1 matches at 8 bases. Trimming cost V 6 bases and J 8 bases; bases outside gene matches: 17. The CDR3 sequence is 16 residues long. Per germline, CDR1 ENHRY and CDR2 SYGVKD. CDR3 amino acids: CAIRGPLRGQAQGYTF. The CDR3, as DNA: TGTGCCATCAGAGGACCGTTGCGGGGACAGGCTCAGGGCTACACCTTC.

The J gene is TRBJ1-1, the V gene TRBV14; TRBD1 might be the D (5 bases). Germline CDR1 is SGHDN and CDR2 is FVKESK. CDR3 length: 13 amino acids. The ends were cut back, 2 bases at V and 4 bases at J, with 8 bases in the middle. The CDR3 DNA is TGTGCCAGCAGCCAATCCGGGGGCACTGAAGCTTTCTTT. Translating it yields CASSQSGGTEAFF.

The rearrangement links TRBV5-1 to TRBJ2-1; no firm D call. This CDR3 contains 12 residues. Deletions cut 0 bases from V and 5 bases from J, with 3 bases between. Germline V gives CDR1 SGHRS, CDR2 YFSETQ. The CDR3 DNA reads as TGCGCCAGCAGCTTGGGAGACAATGAGCAGTTCTTC. Protein product: CASSLGDNEQFF.

J is TRBJ2-5 and V is TRBV27; TRBD1 matches 8 bases. Near its end, the DNA agrees better with TRBJ2-7, so the J call may be wrong. The CDR3 spans 14 residues. The germline V gene encodes CDR1 MNHEY and CDR2 SMNVEV (reference sequence). The chain's CDR3 is CASTPWQGAFEQYF. Here the CDR3 DNA reads TGTGCCAGCACCCCCTGGCAGGGGGCGTTCGAGCAGTACTTC.

This clone was seen once. This sequence joins TRBV28 and TRBJ1-2, with D unresolved. CDR3 length: 14 residues. V was trimmed by 2 bases and J by 4 bases, leaving 11 bases between them. In germline, CDR1 is MDHEN, CDR2 SYDVKM. CDR3 loop: CASSLGSFVYGYTF. The CDR3, as DNA: TGTGCCAGCAGTTTAGGCAGTTTCGTCTATGGCTACACCTTC.

The chain is built from TRBV2 and TRBJ2-1, with a tentative D call TRBD2 (5 bases). V dropped 3 bases and J dropped 9 bases, with 18 bases sitting between them. The CDR3 runs 15 residues. Germline V CDR1 and CDR2: SNHLY, FYNNEI. Here the CDR3 reads CASSESAVVEGEQFF. DNA for the CDR3: TGTGCCAGCAGTGAGTCGGCAGTAGTCGAGGGTGAGCAGTTCTTC.

The chain has TRBV18 and TRBJ2-7; 9 bases line up with TRBD1. J was trimmed by 9 bases and V by 4 bases; bases with no gene match: 19. The germline V gene has CDR1 KGHSH and CDR2 LQKENI. There are 17 residues in the CDR3. The CDR3 nucleotides are TGTGCCAGCTCACTTAGGCGTCCCGGGACAGGGCGCTGGGGGCAGTACTTC. It is translated as CASSLRRPGTGRWGQYF. Together with reference TRBV18 and TRBJ2-7, the CDR3 gives the full variable domain: NAGVMQNPRHLVRRRGQEARLRCSPMKGHSHVYWYRQLPEEGLKFMVYLQKENIIDESGMPKERFSAEFPKEGPSILRIQQVVRGDSAAYFCASSLRRPGTGRWGQYFGPGTRLTVT.

This clone was detected only once. The chain joins TRBV7-9 to TRBJ2-3, with TRBD2 matching over 9 bases. The CDR3 sequence is 18 residues long. CDR1 is SEHNR, CDR2 FQNEAQ, per germline (reference sequence). V shed 5 bases, J shed 4 bases, and the junction held 16 bases outside the gene matches. The CDR3 loop is CASSLTGRGTSISDTQYF. The CDR3 region has the DNA TGTGCCAGCAGCCTCACGGGGCGGGGGACTAGCATCTCAGATACGCAGTATTTT.